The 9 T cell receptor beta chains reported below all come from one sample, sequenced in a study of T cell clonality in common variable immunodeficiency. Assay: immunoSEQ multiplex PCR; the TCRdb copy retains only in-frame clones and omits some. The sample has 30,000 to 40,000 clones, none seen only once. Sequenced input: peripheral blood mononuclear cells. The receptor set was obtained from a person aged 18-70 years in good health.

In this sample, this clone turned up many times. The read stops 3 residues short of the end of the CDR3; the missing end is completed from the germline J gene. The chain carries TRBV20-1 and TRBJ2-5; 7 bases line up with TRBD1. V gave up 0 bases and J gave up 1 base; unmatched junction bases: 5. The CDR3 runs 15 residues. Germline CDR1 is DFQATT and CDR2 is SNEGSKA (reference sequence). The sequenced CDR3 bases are TGCAGTGCTAGAGAAGGGGGACAGCCCCAAGAGACC. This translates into CSAREGGQPQET. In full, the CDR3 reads CSAREGGQPQETQYF.

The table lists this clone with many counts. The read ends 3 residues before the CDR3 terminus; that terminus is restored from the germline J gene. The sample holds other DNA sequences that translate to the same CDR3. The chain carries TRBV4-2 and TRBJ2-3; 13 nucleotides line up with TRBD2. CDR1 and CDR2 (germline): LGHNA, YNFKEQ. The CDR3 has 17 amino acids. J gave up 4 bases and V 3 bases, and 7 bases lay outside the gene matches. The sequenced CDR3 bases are TGTGCCAGCAGCCAGGAGATGGGACTAGCGGGACCAGATACG. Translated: CASSQEMGLAGPDT. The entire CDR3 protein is CASSQEMGLAGPDTQYF.

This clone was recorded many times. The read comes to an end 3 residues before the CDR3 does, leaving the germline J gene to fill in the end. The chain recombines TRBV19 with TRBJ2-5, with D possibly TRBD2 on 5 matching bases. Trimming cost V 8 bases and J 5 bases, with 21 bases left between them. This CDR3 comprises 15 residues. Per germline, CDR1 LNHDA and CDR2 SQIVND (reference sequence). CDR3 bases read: TGTGCCAGTCTCGGCCGAGGGAAACGGGGTGAGACC. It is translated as CASLGRGKRGET. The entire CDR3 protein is CASLGRGKRGETQYF.

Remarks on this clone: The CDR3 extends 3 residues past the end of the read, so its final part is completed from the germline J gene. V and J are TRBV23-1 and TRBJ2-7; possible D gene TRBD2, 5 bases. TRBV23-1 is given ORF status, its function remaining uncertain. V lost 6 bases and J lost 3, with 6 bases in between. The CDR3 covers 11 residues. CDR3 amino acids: CASRRGYEQYF. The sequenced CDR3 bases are TGCGCCAGCAGACGGGGCTACGAG.

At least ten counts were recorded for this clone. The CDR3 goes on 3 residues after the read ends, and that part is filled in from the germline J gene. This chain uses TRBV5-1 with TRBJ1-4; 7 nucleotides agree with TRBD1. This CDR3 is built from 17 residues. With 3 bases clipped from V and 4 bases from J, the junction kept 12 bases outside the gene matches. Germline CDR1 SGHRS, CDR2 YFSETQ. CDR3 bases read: TGCGCCAGCAGCTCTCGAGGGGGCGTCAGGGATAATGAAAAA. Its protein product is CASSSRGGVRDNEK. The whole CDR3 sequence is CASSSRGGVRDNEKLFF.

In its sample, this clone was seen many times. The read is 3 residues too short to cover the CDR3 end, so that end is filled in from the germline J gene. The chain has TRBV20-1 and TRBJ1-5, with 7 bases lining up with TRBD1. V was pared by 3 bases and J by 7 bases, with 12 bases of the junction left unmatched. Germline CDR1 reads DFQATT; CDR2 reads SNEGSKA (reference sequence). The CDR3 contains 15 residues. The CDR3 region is CSASSDRQGEQPQHF. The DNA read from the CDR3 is TGCAGTGCTAGTAGCGATCGACAGGGTGAACAGCCC.

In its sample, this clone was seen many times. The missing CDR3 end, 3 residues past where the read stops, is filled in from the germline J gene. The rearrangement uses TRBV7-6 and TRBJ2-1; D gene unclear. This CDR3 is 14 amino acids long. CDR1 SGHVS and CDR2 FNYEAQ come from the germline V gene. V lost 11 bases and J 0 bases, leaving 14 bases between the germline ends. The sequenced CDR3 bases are TGTGCCGTCTCTTCGGTTAGCTCCTACAATGAG. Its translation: CAVSSVSSYNE. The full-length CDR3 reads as CAVSSVSSYNEQFF.

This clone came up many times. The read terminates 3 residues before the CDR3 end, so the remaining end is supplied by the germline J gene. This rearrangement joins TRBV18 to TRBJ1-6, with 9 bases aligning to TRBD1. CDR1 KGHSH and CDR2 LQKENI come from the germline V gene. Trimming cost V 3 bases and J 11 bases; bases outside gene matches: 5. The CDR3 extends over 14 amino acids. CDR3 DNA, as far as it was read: TGTGCCAGCTCACCCGGGACAGGGATGACACCC. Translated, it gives CASSPGTGMTP. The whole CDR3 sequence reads CASSPGTGMTPLHF.

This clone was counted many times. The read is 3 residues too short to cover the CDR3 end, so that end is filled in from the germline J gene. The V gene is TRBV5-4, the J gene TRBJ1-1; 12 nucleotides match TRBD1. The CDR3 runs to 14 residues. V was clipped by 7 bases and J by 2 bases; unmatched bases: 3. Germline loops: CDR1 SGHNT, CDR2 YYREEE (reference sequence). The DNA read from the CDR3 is TGTGCCAGCGGGGGACAGGGGGCAAACACTGAA. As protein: CASGGQGANTE. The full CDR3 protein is CASGGQGANTEAFF.